The 21 T cell receptor beta chains below all came from one sample that was sequenced in a study of blood T cells in healthy people across ages. A second PCR, run for roughly 7 to 12 cycles, used a sample-barcoded 5' primer plus a J-beta primer mix. In TCRdb, the 5' RACE reads were re-called with MiXCR into one record per CDR3 protein. The sample includes about 900,000 distinct CDR3 sequences, about 62% seen only once; the top ten take around a quarter. Source material: blood. The receptors were gathered from a young man in good health.

The CDR3 DNA follows: TGTGCCAGCAGTTCCACGGACAGGGGCCAAGAGACCCAGTACTTC. This gives the protein CASSSTDRGQETQYF. The chain recombines TRBV6-5 with TRBJ2-5, with 9 bases that match TRBD1. Trimming at V came to 4 bases and at J to 1 base, leaving 4 bases not matched to a gene. The CDR3 contains 15 residues. In germline, CDR1 is MNHEY, CDR2 SVGAGI.

The V gene is TRBV3-1, the J gene TRBJ2-3; no clear D. Germline V CDR1 and CDR2: LGHDT, YNNKEL (reference sequence). V lost 5 bases and J lost 3, with 12 bases in between. The CDR3 is 14 residues long. This CDR3 is CASSSTARTDTQYF. DNA of the CDR3: TGTGCCAGCAGCTCCACCGCCAGGACAGATACGCAGTATTTT.

The gene calls are TRBV7-2 and TRBJ2-3; D might be TRBD2 (6 bases). V was trimmed by 1 base and J by 5 bases, leaving 13 bases between them. The CDR3 sequence is 15 residues long. The V gene's germline CDR1 is SGHTA and CDR2 FQGNSA. CDR3 protein: CASSLVGGEVDTQYF. As DNA, the CDR3 is TGTGCCAGCAGCTTAGTTGGCGGGGAAGTAGATACGCAGTATTTT. Variable domain in full (rest from reference TRBV7-2 and TRBJ2-3): GAGVSQSPSNKVTEKGKDVELRCDPISGHTALYWYRQSLGQGLEFLIYFQGNSAPDKSGLPSDRFSAERTGGSVSTLTIQRTQQEDSAVYLCASSLVGGEVDTQYFGPGTRLTVL.

The chain couples TRBV4-1 to TRBJ2-7; D is possibly TRBD1 or TRBD2 (6 bases each). V was trimmed by 0 bases and J by 5 bases, leaving 17 bases between them. CDR1 is MGHRA, CDR2 YSYEKL, per germline. This CDR3 has 16 residues. For the CDR3, the DNA is TGCGCCAGCAGCCAAGATCCCACGGGGGCGGTCGACGAGCAGTACTTC. Amino acid sequence: CASSQDPTGAVDEQYF.

In its sample, this clonotype was seen a few times. The CDR3 is CASSSTGYNEQYF. For the CDR3, the DNA is TGTGCCAGCAGCTCGACGGGTTACAATGAGCAGTACTTC. The rearrangement links TRBV7-2 to TRBJ2-7, with D unresolved. V lost 4 bases and J lost 7, with 14 bases in between. This CDR3 is built from 13 residues. CDR1 SGHTA and CDR2 FQGNSA come from the germline V gene.

This clonotype has more than one count but fewer than ten. This chain uses TRBV4-3 with TRBJ2-7, with D perhaps TRBD1 or TRBD2 (5 bases each). The V end was cut by 0 bases, the J end by 8 bases, with 8 bases between. CDR1 and CDR2 from the germline V gene are LGHNA and YSLEER. CDR3 length: 12 amino acids. The CDR3 coding sequence is TGCGCCAGCAGCCAAGACACGGGGCAGCAGTACTTC. This translates into CASSQDTGQQYF.

Only a few counts were recorded for this clonotype. The J gene is TRBJ2-1, the V gene TRBV15; 9 nucleotides line up with TRBD2. CDR1 is LNHNV, CDR2 YYDKDF, per germline (reference sequence). This CDR3 has 19 amino acids. V gave up 3 bases and J gave up 0 bases; unmatched junction bases: 12. The CDR3 loop is CATSRPGGGGESSYNEQFF. DNA for the CDR3: TGTGCCACCAGCAGGCCGGGTGGCGGGGGGGAAAGCTCCTACAATGAGCAGTTCTTC.

V usage is TRBV5-6 and J usage is TRBJ2-7; D unclear. This CDR3 comprises 12 residues. With 2 bases removed from V and 5 bases from J, the gap between germline ends came to 8 bases. CDR1 is SGHDT, CDR2 YYEEEE, per germline. CDR3 sequence reads: CASSFMMDEQYF. CDR3 nucleotides: TGTGCCAGCAGCTTTATGATGGACGAGCAGTACTTC.

The genes are TRBV6-5 and TRBJ2-5, with unresolved D. Germline loops: CDR1 MNHEY, CDR2 SVGAGI. The CDR3 runs 14 residues. Trimming shortened V by 3 bases and J by 1 base, and 9 bases separated the two germline ends. CDR3 residues: CASSYGHVQETQYF. CDR3 DNA: TGTGCCAGCAGTTATGGTCACGTCCAAGAGACCCAGTACTTC.

V is TRBV6-5 and J is TRBJ2-3; the match to TRBD2 covers 7 bases. The germline CDR1 and CDR2 sequences are MNHEY and SVGAGI. V was pared by 0 bases and J by 0 bases, with 9 bases of the junction left unmatched. The CDR3 loop spans 18 amino acids. CDR3 bases: TGTGCCAGCAGTTACTCGATGGGTTCGGGGGGAAGCACAGATACGCAGTATTTT. Amino acids: CASSYSMGSGGSTDTQYF.

V and J are TRBV20-1 and TRBJ2-5; D gene unclear. Trimming left V 4 bases short and J 5 bases short, with 20 bases between. There are 15 residues in the CDR3. Germline CDR1 and CDR2: DFQATT and SNEGSKA (reference sequence). The CDR3 DNA is TGCAGTGCTACCGCCCCAGATTCTAACCGTGAGACCCAGTACTTC. Translated: CSATAPDSNRETQYF.

This chain joins TRBV7-2 and TRBJ2-1; 7 bases match TRBD2. Germline V gives CDR1 SGHTA, CDR2 FQGNSA. V shed 7 bases, J shed 2 bases, and the junction held 8 bases outside the gene matches. The CDR3 loop spans 15 amino acids. The CDR3 loop is CASTSTGGTYNEQFF. The CDR3 DNA reads as TGTGCCAGCACCTCTACGGGGGGAACCTACAATGAGCAGTTCTTC.

This clonotype was seen only a few times. CDR3 nucleotide sequence: TGTGCCAGCAGTCAGGGACTAGCGGGGGGATACTCCTACGAGCAGTACTTC. Amino acid sequence: CASSQGLAGGYSYEQYF. The rearrangement links TRBV28 to TRBJ2-7; 15 nucleotides match TRBD2. This CDR3 has 17 residues. The V segment lost 5 bases and the J segment 0 bases; nucleotides outside the gene matches: 5. Per germline, CDR1 MDHEN and CDR2 SYDVKM. Drawing the rest from reference TRBV28 and TRBJ2-7, the complete variable domain is DVKVTQSSRYLVKRTGEKVFLECVQDMDHENMFWYRQDPGLGLRLIYFSYDVKMKEKGDIPEGYSVSREKKERFSLILESASTNQTSMYLCASSQGLAGGYSYEQYFGPGTRLTVT.

V and J are TRBV20-1 and TRBJ2-7; D not resolved. Trimming shortened V by 5 bases and J by 1 base, and 6 bases separated the two germline ends. Looked up from germline, CDR1 is DFQATT and CDR2 is SNEGSKA (reference sequence). This CDR3 comprises 11 residues. The CDR3 reads CSALRSYEQYF. The CDR3 DNA reads as TGCAGTGCTCTCCGATCCTACGAGCAGTACTTC.

With respect to this clonotype: Compared with germline, one end of the junction differs, possibly owing to a read error. The chain uses TRBV12-3 or TRBV12-4 and TRBJ2-3; D gene uncertain. There are 15 residues in the CDR3. The CDR3 reads CASISRRVRADTEYF. CDR3 bases: TGTGCCAGCATCTCTAGGAGAGTGCGCGCAGATACGGAGTATTTT.

The rearrangement uses TRBV10-3 and TRBJ2-7; perhaps TRBD1 as D (5 bases). Matching the DNA end better, TRBJ2-5 makes the J call doubtful. Germline lookup yields CDR1 ENHRY and CDR2 SYGVKD. The CDR3 has 13 residues. The CDR3: CAISPGLGETQYF. As DNA, the CDR3 is TGTGCCATCAGTCCAGGGTTGGGGGAGACCCAGTACTTC.

The chain carries TRBV25-1 and TRBJ1-6; a weak D match, TRBD1 (5 bases). This CDR3 spans 15 amino acids. Germline V gene lookup returns CDR1 MGHDK and CDR2 SYGVNS. The V end lost 5 bases, the J end lost 4 bases, and 12 bases lay between the germline ends. CDR3 DNA: TGTGCCAGCAGTAACCGGGGCGCTTATAATTCACCCCTCCACTTT. Protein: CASSNRGAYNSPLHF.

In this sample, this clonotype turned up a few times. The chain recombines TRBV10-3 with TRBJ2-1, with 13 bases lining up with TRBD2. The CDR3 length is 17 residues. Losses at the gene ends were 4 bases for V and 7 bases for J; bases not matched to a gene: 10. Germline V CDR1 and CDR2: ENHRY, SYGVKD. The CDR3 reads CAISATSGGPGGNEQFF. CDR3 DNA sequence: TGTGCCATCAGTGCGACTAGCGGGGGGCCGGGTGGGAATGAGCAGTTCTTC.

The chain recombines TRBV6-6 with TRBJ2-4; D is possibly TRBD2 (6 bases). In germline, CDR1 is MNHNY, CDR2 SVGAGI (reference sequence). This CDR3 is built from 13 residues. Trimming cost V 5 bases and J 5 bases, with 10 bases left between them. The CDR3 DNA sequence: TGTGCCAGCAGTGGAGGCGGGGAAAACATTCAGTACTTC. Translated, it gives CASSGGGENIQYF.

The V and J genes are TRBV30 and TRBJ1-2; TRBD1 might be the D (6 bases). Germline CDR1 GTSNPN, CDR2 SVGIG (reference sequence). Between the trimmed V and J ends, which lost 0 bases and 2 bases, there was a span of 10 bases. CDR3 length: 14 residues. CDR3 DNA sequence: TGTGCCTGGAGTGTACAGGGCGGCAACTATGGCTACACCTTC. Protein: CAWSVQGGNYGYTF.

This sequence joins TRBV29-1 and TRBJ1-2, with D possibly matching TRBD1 (6 bases). Germline V gives CDR1 SQVTM, CDR2 ANQGSEA. CDR3 length: 13 residues. Trimming cost V 5 bases and J 8 bases, with 18 bases left between them. CDR3 nucleotide sequence: TGCAGCGTTCAGGACAGTGACGTCTGGGGCTACACCTTC. Its translation is CSVQDSDVWGYTF. Drawing the rest from reference TRBV29-1 and TRBJ1-2, the complete variable domain is SAVISQKPSRDICQRGTSLTIQCQVDSQVTMMFWYRQQPGQSLTLIATANQGSEATYESGFVIDKFPISRPNLTFSTLTVSNMSPEDSSIYLCSVQDSDVWGYTFGSGTRLTVV.